The source of this T cell receptor beta chain is a study of metastatic and nonmetastatic thyroid tumors. Unmatched junction bases numbered 5, after V lost 5 bases and J lost 10 bases. The CDR3 has 12 amino acids. TCRdb re-called the PCR reads via MiXCR. This table holds 30,000 or so clones, about 31% found once. Nobody among the patients had been given any treatment before thyroid surgery. This clone qualifies as medium-sized. V is TRBV12-3 or TRBV12-4 and J is TRBJ2-1; TRBD2 agrees at 7 bases. Sequencing was done on a sample of blood. The sequence was obtained from a female donor with papillary thyroid cancer or a benign thyroid nodule (not recorded which). Some clones in this sample may be carry-over from other donors' samples. The CDR3 nucleotides read TGTGCCAGCAGTGTTACTAGCGACGAGCAGTTCTTC. As protein: CASSVTSDEQFF.